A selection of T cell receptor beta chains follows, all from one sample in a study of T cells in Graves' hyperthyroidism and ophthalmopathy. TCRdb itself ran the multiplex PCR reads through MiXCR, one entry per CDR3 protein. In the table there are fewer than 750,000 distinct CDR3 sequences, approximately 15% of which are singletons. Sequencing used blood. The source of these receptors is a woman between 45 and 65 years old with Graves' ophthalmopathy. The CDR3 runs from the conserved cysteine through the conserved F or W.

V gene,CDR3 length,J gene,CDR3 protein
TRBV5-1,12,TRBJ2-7,CASTDSINEQYF
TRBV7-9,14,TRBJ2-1,CASSQRDSNNEQFF
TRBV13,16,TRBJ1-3,CASSPRGLGSGNTIYF
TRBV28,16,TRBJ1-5,CASSLPWTGGNQPQHF
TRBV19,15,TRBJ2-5,CASSIGGSTKETQYF
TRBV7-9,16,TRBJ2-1,CASSVRSSGSINEQFF
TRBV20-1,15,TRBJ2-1,CSARGTSGTYNEQFF
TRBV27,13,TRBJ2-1,CATQGQNYNEQFF
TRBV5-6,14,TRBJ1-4,CASSLGPGYEKLFF
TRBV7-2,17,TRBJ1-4,CASSLAGGALTNEKLFF
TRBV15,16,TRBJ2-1,CATSRDGNGQYNEQFF
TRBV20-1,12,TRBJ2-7,CSARDVSDRPYF
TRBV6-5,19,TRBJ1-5,CASSYSEGKGFYSNQPQHF
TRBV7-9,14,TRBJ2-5,CAIRDRTGRETQYF
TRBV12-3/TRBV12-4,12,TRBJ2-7,CASSADPREQYF
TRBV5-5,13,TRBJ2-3,CASSPGHQDTQYF
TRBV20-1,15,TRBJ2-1,CSAIRTSGRKHEQFF
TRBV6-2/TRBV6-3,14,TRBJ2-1,CASRPPGLVSEQFF
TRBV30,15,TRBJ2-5,CAWSTLGQGLETQYF
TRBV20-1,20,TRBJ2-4,CSAREGGGPGAWSAKNIQYF
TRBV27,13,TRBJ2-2,CASQTENTGELFF
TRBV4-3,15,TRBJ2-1,CASSQEFQDVDEQFF
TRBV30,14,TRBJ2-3,CAWSDTGGADTQYF
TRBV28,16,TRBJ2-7,CASSPPGAGVAYEQYF
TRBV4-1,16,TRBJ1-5,CASSPQGATGNQPQHF
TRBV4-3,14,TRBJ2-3,CASSITSAPDTQYF
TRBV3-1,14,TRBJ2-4,CASRTSGEQNIQYF
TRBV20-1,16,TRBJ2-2,CSARSPLAGNTGELFF
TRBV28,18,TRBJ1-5,CASSLSDRAPTSNQPQHF
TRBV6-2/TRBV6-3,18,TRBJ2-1,CASSYSIGGRGSYNEQFF
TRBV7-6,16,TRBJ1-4,CASSLAGSATNEKLFF
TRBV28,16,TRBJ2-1,CASSAPGVMVRNEQFF
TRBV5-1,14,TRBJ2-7,CASSFIGQGSEQYF
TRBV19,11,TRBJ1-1,CASRTGKKAFF
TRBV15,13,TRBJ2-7,CATSGGTLYEQYF
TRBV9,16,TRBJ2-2,CASSVQAGEGTGELFF
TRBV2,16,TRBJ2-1,CASSTGGGQAYNEQFF
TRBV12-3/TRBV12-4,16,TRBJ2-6,CASSWTAKAGANVLTF
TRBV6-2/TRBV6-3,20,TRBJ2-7,CASSRLTSRQVGYSVYEQYF
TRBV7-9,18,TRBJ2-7,CASSSRLAGDLNVHEQYF
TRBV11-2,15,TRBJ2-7,CASSPRDRGLHEQYF
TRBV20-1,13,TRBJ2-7,CSARGRYTYEQYF
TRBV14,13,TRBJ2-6,CASSHGGANVLTF
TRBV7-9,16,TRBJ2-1,CASSIRTSGTYNEQFF
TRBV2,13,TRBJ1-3,CASIGISGNTIYF
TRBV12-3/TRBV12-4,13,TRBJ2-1,CASSNGLADEQFF